This TCR beta chain appears in the sequencing data of a study of shared clonotypes between healthy human individuals. Study-wide results and limits: Sampling used blood alone; tissue repertoires probably differ. Generally, estimated richness proved larger in naive subsets than it did in memory subsets.

Concerning this clone itself: The antigen is undetermined.

Positive CCR7 selection of CD45RO-negative cells yielded the naive CD8 cells, and terminally differentiated effector memory CD45RA+ cells were excluded. Deep was the level used in running the assay. The repertoire was sequenced with immunoSEQ multiplex PCR; TCRdb's copy has only in-frame clones and lacks some. The sample holds over 2 million clones, about 95% seen once. Trimming took 5 bases from V and 0 from J, leaving 10 bases between them. Germline assignment: CDR1 LNHDA and CDR2 SQIVND (reference sequence). This CDR3 comprises 15 residues. The V and J genes are TRBV19 and TRBJ1-4; the D is unclear. The sample taken for sequencing was naive CD8+ T cells sorted from blood. The clonotype comes from a man between 18 and 29 years old in good health. CDR3 bases: TGTGCCAGTAGTCCGAAGGCCACAACTAATGAAAAACTGTTTTTT. Amino acid sequence: CASSPKATTNEKLFF. Filled out from reference TRBV19 and TRBJ1-4, the complete variable domain reads DGGITQSPKYLFRKEGQNVTLSCEQNLNHDAMYWYRQDPGQGLRLIYYSQIVNDFQKGDIAEGYSVSREKKESFPLTVTSAQKNPTAFYLCASSPKATTNEKLFFGSGTQLSVL.